This T cell receptor beta chain is drawn from a study of cytomegalovirus exposure and HLA in healthy donors. Across the study: The approximately 120 million unique TCR beta sequences, from about 179 million T cells, were found by an earlier analysis.

The CDR3 runs to 17 residues. Germline CDR1 is SEHNR and CDR2 is FQNEAQ (reference sequence). It was with 60 Vbeta and 13 Jbeta primers that the PCR ran. TCRdb keeps only in-frame clones here, not all; method: immunoSEQ multiplex PCR. This table has 150,000 to 200,000 clones, about 85% appearing once. About this clone: Germline is not matched at one junction end, which may reflect a read error.

This chain connects TRBV7-9 to TRBJ1-5; 9 nucleotides agree with TRBD1. Sequenced sample: PBMCs. This clonotype was obtained from a male donor in good health and CMV-seropositive. The CDR3 DNA is TGTTCCAGCAGCTTAAGAGGGACAGGGATAACCATACAGCCCCAGCATTTT. Translating it yields CSSSLRGTGITIQPQHF.